These 5 T cell receptor beta chains originate from one sample sequenced in a study of monozygotic twins with inflammatory bowel disease. Using the 5' RACE reads, TCRdb records one entry per CDR3 protein without DNA. This table holds approximately 380,000 distinct CDR3 sequences. The sample comprised blood. These TCRs come from a human donor with ulcerative colitis or Crohn's disease, or a healthy co-twin of an affected twin (not recorded which).

The chain is built from TRBV7-2 and TRBJ2-5; no DNA is available, so the TRBD2 call from TCRdb remains unchecked. CDR3 length: 14 residues. Germline loops: CDR1 SGHTA, CDR2 FQGNSA. The CDR3 protein is CASSPGGWGETQYF.

This chain uses TRBV7-9 with TRBJ2-7; lacking DNA, the TRBD2 call made by TCRdb goes unchecked. Germline V gives CDR1 SEHNR, CDR2 FQNEAQ (reference sequence). CDR3 size: 16 residues. This chain's CDR3 is CASSLVWTSGGYEQYF. Full variable domain (missing parts from reference TRBV7-9 and TRBJ2-7): DTGVSQNPRHKITKRGQNVTFRCDPISEHNRLYWYRQTLGQGPEFLTYFQNEAQLEKSRLLSDRFSAERPKGSFSTLEIQRTEQGDSAMYLCASSLVWTSGGYEQYFGPGTRLTVT.

The genes are TRBV11-2 and TRBJ1-1; TCRdb picks TRBD1, but there is no DNA to check that call. CDR3 length: 17 residues. Germline V gene data show CDR1 as SGHAT and CDR2 as FQNNGV. The CDR3: CASRIRWGGNLNTEAFF.

The V call is TRBV4-3, the J call TRBJ1-1. This CDR3 is built from 14 residues. In germline, CDR1 is LGHNA, CDR2 YSLEER. CDR3: CASSQDLGGSLAFF.

The gene calls are TRBV4-1 and TRBJ2-1; TCRdb outputs TRBD1, but without DNA this stays unchecked. This CDR3 spans 17 amino acids. Germline assignment: CDR1 MGHRA and CDR2 YSYEKL. The chain's CDR3 is CASSQVDMGLSYNEQFF.